Following are 27 T cell receptor beta chains from one sample sequenced in a study of T cells after yellow fever vaccination. TCRdb itself ran the 5' RACE reads through MiXCR, one entry per CDR3 protein. The data hold a few hundred thousand distinct CDR3 sequences, with approximately 12% observed a single time. Sequenced material: CD4+ T cells sorted from PBMCs, taken 45 days after the yellow fever booster vaccination. Source of these receptors: a man aged 25-40 years who received the YFV17D yellow fever vaccine.

CDR3 amino acids: CASSLEAGGSGANVLTF. The CDR3 bases are TGTGCCAGCAGCTTAGAGGCAGGGGGGTCTGGGGCCAACGTCCTGACTTTC. The chain combines TRBV7-6 with TRBJ2-6; maybe TRBD1 (7 bases). The CDR3 contains 17 residues. Germline V gene sequence: CDR1 SGHVS, CDR2 FNYEAQ. The V and J ends lost 1 base and 1 base respectively, with 11 bases between them.

V is TRBV20-1 and J is TRBJ2-1, with D tentatively TRBD1 (5 bases). The CDR3 is 14 residues long. Per germline, CDR1 DFQATT and CDR2 SNEGSKA (reference sequence). With 3 bases removed from V and 1 base from J, the gap between germline ends came to 10 bases. The CDR3 bases are TGCAGTGCTAGGGGGCAGCCGTCCTACAATGAGCAGTTCTTC. Amino acid sequence: CSARGQPSYNEQFF.

This clonotype has a count of ten or more. This chain joins TRBV5-1 and TRBJ2-1; D possibly corresponds to TRBD2 (6 bases). The germline CDR1 and CDR2 sequences are SGHRS and YFSETQ. This CDR3 is built from 12 residues. V was pared by 5 bases and J by 10 bases, with 13 bases between. CDR3 loop: CASSLEGREQFF. In DNA, the CDR3 is TGCGCCAGCAGTCTCGAGGGGAGGGAGCAGTTCTTC. The full variable domain, completed using reference TRBV5-1 and TRBJ2-1, is KAGVTQTPRYLIKTRGQQVTLSCSPISGHRSVSWYQQTPGQGLQFLFEYFSETQRNKGNFPGRFSGRQFSNSRSEMNVSTLELGDSALYLCASSLEGREQFFGPGTRLTVL.

This clonotype was observed at least ten times. V usage is TRBV12-3 or TRBV12-4 and J usage is TRBJ1-5; perhaps TRBD1 as D (5 bases). The V gene lost 8 bases and the J gene lost 2 bases, with 16 bases spanning the gap. The CDR3 spans 15 residues. The CDR3 is CASQRGTSGNQPQHF. CDR3 nucleotide sequence: TGTGCCAGCCAAAGGGGAACTAGTGGCAATCAGCCCCAGCATTTT.

The sample holds a few counts of this clonotype. The chain uses TRBV14 and TRBJ2-3; maybe TRBD2 (6 bases). Per the germline V gene, CDR1 is SGHDN and CDR2 is FVKESK. V lost 3 bases to trimming and J lost 2 bases, with 12 bases between them. The CDR3 totals 15 residues. The CDR3 is CASSQGGTYTDTQYF. The CDR3 nucleotides read TGTGCCAGCAGCCAGGGCGGGACCTACACAGATACGCAGTATTTT.

The V call is TRBV24-1, the J call TRBJ1-2; D is unclear. Trimming left V 3 bases short and J 5 bases short, with 18 bases between. The CDR3 sequence is 16 residues long. Germline V gene sequence: CDR1 KGHDR, CDR2 SFDVKD. CDR3 coding DNA: TGTGCCACCAGTGATGCTTCGGCAGGAGACCGATATGGCTACACCTTC. Translated: CATSDASAGDRYGYTF.

This clonotype was recorded a few times. J is TRBJ2-1 and V is TRBV5-1; TRBD1 might be the D (6 bases). Germline assignment: CDR1 SGHRS and CDR2 YFSETQ. The CDR3 consists of 15 residues. V was pared by 8 bases and J by 8 bases, with 23 bases between. CDR3 nucleotides: TGCGCCAGTAACGATCAGGGGCGGGTCAGCGATGAGCAGTTCTTC. This translates into CASNDQGRVSDEQFF. The whole variable domain, filled in from reference TRBV5-1 and TRBJ2-1, reads KAGVTQTPRYLIKTRGQQVTLSCSPISGHRSVSWYQQTPGQGLQFLFEYFSETQRNKGNFPGRFSGRQFSNSRSEMNVSTLELGDSALYLCASNDQGRVSDEQFFGPGTRLTVL.

The CDR3 DNA sequence: TGTGCCAGCAGCCCCTATCGAGGGACAGATACGCAGTATTTT. Its translation is CASSPYRGTDTQYF. The chain combines TRBV11-2 with TRBJ2-3; a weak D match, TRBD2 (5 bases). Trimming shortened V by 5 bases and J by 3 bases, and 12 bases separated the two germline ends. Looked up from germline, CDR1 is SGHAT and CDR2 is FQNNGV. The CDR3 is 14 residues long.

This clonotype was detected ten times or more. V usage is TRBV7-2 and J usage is TRBJ2-3, with D unresolved. Germline CDR1 and CDR2: SGHTA and FQGNSA. V lost 5 bases to trimming and J lost 5 bases, with 11 bases between them. The CDR3 has 13 residues. Here the CDR3 DNA reads TGTGCCAGCAGCCCGGCGTTTGGAGATACGCAGTATTTT. Translating gives CASSPAFGDTQYF.

This clonotype appeared a few times. The chain uses TRBV6-1 and TRBJ2-7; D may be TRBD2 (5 bases). CDR3 length: 14 amino acids. V was clipped by 6 bases and J by 1 base, with 13 bases between them. Germline lookup yields CDR1 MNHNS and CDR2 SASEGT. The CDR3 DNA reads TGTGCCAGCAGCCTCCTTCCGGGGTCCTACGAGCAGTACTTC. Residues: CASSLLPGSYEQYF.

This clonotype has a handful of counts. This rearrangement joins TRBV5-1 to TRBJ2-7; D gene unclear. V was clipped by 2 bases and J by 2 bases, with 11 bases between them. The CDR3 runs 14 residues. Germline values: CDR1 SGHRS, CDR2 YFSETQ. Written as DNA, the CDR3 is TGCGCCAGCAGCTTCAACGGTGGGCCCTACGAGCAGTACTTC. This gives the protein CASSFNGGPYEQYF.

This clonotype was recorded once. The CDR3 spells CATSDRGSSWDTGELFF. DNA of the CDR3: TGTGCCACCAGTGATCGCGGGAGTAGTTGGGACACCGGGGAGCTGTTTTTT. The rearrangement links TRBV24-1 to TRBJ2-2, with 7 bases lining up with TRBD2. V lost 3 bases to trimming and J lost 3 bases; unmatched junction nucleotides: 9. The CDR3 length is 17 residues. Per germline, CDR1 KGHDR and CDR2 SFDVKD.

The rearrangement links TRBV20-1 to TRBJ1-2, with 7 positions matching TRBD1. This CDR3 contains 12 residues. J lost 1 base, V lost 5 bases, and 1 base had no gene match. Germline CDR1 and CDR2: DFQATT and SNEGSKA (reference sequence). The CDR3 protein is CSAQGGNYGYTF. The CDR3 DNA reads as TGCAGTGCTCAGGGGGGTAACTATGGCTACACCTTC.

V gene TRBV7-8 combines with J gene TRBJ1-4; tentatively, D is TRBD1 (6 bases). This CDR3 comprises 14 residues. V dropped 2 bases and J dropped 7 bases, with 11 bases sitting between them. Germline V CDR1 and CDR2: SGHVS, FQNEAQ. Here the CDR3 reads CASSLNRASEKLFF. DNA of the CDR3: TGTGCCAGCAGCTTAAACAGGGCATCTGAAAAACTGTTTTTT. Filled out from reference TRBV7-8 and TRBJ1-4, the complete variable domain reads GAGVSQSPRYKVAKRGQDVALRCDPISGHVSLFWYQQALGQGPEFLTYFQNEAQLDKSGLPSDRFFAERPEGSVSTLKIQRTQQEDSAVYLCASSLNRASEKLFFGSGTQLSVL.

This chain uses TRBV9 with TRBJ1-5, with D perhaps matching TRBD1 (5 bases). CDR1 and CDR2 from the germline V gene are SGDLS and YYNGEE. V gave up 0 bases and J gave up 11 bases, with 12 bases separating them. The CDR3 length is 13 residues. CDR3 bases: TGTGCCAGCAGCGTAGGGGGTGGGGGGGCCCAGCATTTT. Translated, it gives CASSVGGGGAQHF.

This clonotype was seen ten or more times. The chain links TRBV28 to TRBJ2-5; the D is unclear. Germline V gene lookup returns CDR1 MDHEN and CDR2 SYDVKM. The CDR3 length is 15 residues. Between the trimmed V and J ends, which lost 4 bases and 6 bases, there was a span of 18 bases. The chain's CDR3 is CASSSPRAPEQTQYF. Here the CDR3 DNA reads TGTGCCAGCAGTTCTCCCCGGGCCCCGGAGCAGACCCAGTACTTC.

V is TRBV29-1 and J is TRBJ1-1; D is uncertain. Germline assignment: CDR1 SQVTM and CDR2 ANQGSEA. Trimming took off 4 bases at V and 4 bases at J, with 7 bases between the two ends. This CDR3 contains 11 residues. The CDR3: CSVVLFTEAFF. The CDR3 DNA reads as TGCAGCGTTGTGTTGTTCACTGAAGCTTTCTTT.

This clonotype was seen a few times. The V and J genes are TRBV28 and TRBJ2-4; 7 nucleotides match TRBD1. Losses at the gene ends were 7 bases for V and 4 bases for J; bases not matched to a gene: 7. The CDR3 runs 14 residues. CDR1 is MDHEN, CDR2 SYDVKM, per germline. The CDR3 DNA is TGTGCCAGCACCCCCGGGACAGTTAAAAACATTCAGTACTTC. Translating gives CASTPGTVKNIQYF.

The chain couples TRBV6-2 or TRBV6-3 to TRBJ2-7; the match to TRBD1 covers 10 bases. The V gene end was trimmed by 6 bases and the J gene end by 6 bases; junction bases not matched to a gene: 11. Germline CDR1 is MNHEY and CDR2 is SVGEGT. The CDR3 has 15 residues. The CDR3 DNA reads TGTGCCAGCAGCCCACCGGGACAGGGGTTCGTCGAGCAGTACTTC. It translates to CASSPPGQGFVEQYF.

The chain links TRBV12-3 or TRBV12-4 to TRBJ2-1; D gene unclear. V lost 5 bases and J 10 bases, leaving 12 bases between the germline ends. The CDR3 spans 12 residues. CDR3 coding DNA: TGTGCCAGCAGTCACTATGAGACAGAGCAGTTCTTC. It yields the protein CASSHYETEQFF.

V and J are TRBV7-6 and TRBJ1-5, with D possibly being TRBD1 (6 bases). V gave up 2 bases and J gave up 7 bases, with 15 bases separating them. Germline values: CDR1 SGHVS, CDR2 FNYEAQ. This CDR3 has 15 residues. This CDR3 reads CASSLQGVQGQPQHF. The CDR3 DNA reads as TGTGCCAGCAGCTTACAGGGAGTGCAGGGGCAGCCCCAGCATTTT.

This clonotype was recorded a few times. V gene TRBV20-1 combines with J gene TRBJ2-7; no clear D. This CDR3 comprises 12 residues. The germline V gene encodes CDR1 DFQATT and CDR2 SNEGSKA (reference sequence). V lost 5 bases to trimming and J lost 4 bases, with 12 bases between them. CDR3 sequence: CSALGNLYEQYF. DNA for the CDR3: TGCAGTGCTCTTGGGAATCTGTACGAGCAGTACTTC.

This clonotype has a handful of counts. This CDR3 is CASSKALDGPPREETQYF. The CDR3 region has the DNA TGTGCCAGCAGCAAAGCGCTGGACGGCCCGCCTCGAGAAGAGACCCAGTACTTC. The genes are TRBV21-1 and TRBJ2-5; the DNA was not compared with TRBD2, the D call given in the table. TRBV21-1 is designated a pseudogene. The CDR3 loop spans 18 amino acids.

This clonotype was counted between two and nine times. This chain uses TRBV4-3 with TRBJ2-2; possibly TRBD2 for D (5 bases). The CDR3 totals 15 residues. The ends were cut back, 1 base at V and 8 bases at J, with 14 bases in the middle. Per the germline V gene, CDR1 is LGHNA and CDR2 is YSLEER. CDR3 amino acids: CASSQVFLARGELFF. CDR3 DNA sequence: TGCGCCAGCAGCCAAGTATTCCTAGCCCGAGGGGAGCTGTTTTTT.

The chain couples TRBV7-8 to TRBJ2-3; no clear D. Trimming stripped 2 bases from V and 3 bases from J, with 9 bases between. This CDR3 has 14 amino acids. Germline V gene sequence: CDR1 SGHVS, CDR2 FQNEAQ. The CDR3 loop is CASSLPHRTDTQYF. The CDR3, as DNA: TGTGCCAGCAGCTTACCCCACCGAACAGATACGCAGTATTTT.

This clonotype appeared a few times. Here the CDR3 reads CASSVTGRHTGELFF. The CDR3 DNA sequence: TGTGCCAGCAGCGTAACAGGGAGGCACACCGGGGAGCTGTTTTTT. V is TRBV9 and J is TRBJ2-2, with D perhaps assigned TRBD1 or TRBD2 (6 bases each). The length of the CDR3 is 15 residues. Germline V gene sequence: CDR1 SGDLS, CDR2 YYNGEE. Trimming cost V 1 base and J 3 bases, with 10 bases left between them.

The V call is TRBV20-1, the J call TRBJ2-5; D possibly corresponds to TRBD2 (5 bases). Trimming stripped 3 bases from V and 5 bases from J, with 13 bases between. This CDR3 spans 13 amino acids. The germline gives CDR1 DFQATT, CDR2 SNEGSKA (reference sequence). CDR3 sequence reads: CSARSPTGETQYF. CDR3 coding DNA: TGCAGTGCTAGGAGCCCAACGGGGGAGACCCAGTACTTC.